This entry lists 25 T cell receptor beta chains sequenced from one sample in a study of T cells in tuberculosis (dated by TCRdb to the late 2010s). The library was obtained by the immunoSEQ multiplex PCR assay. TCRdb took this table from immuneACCESS and kept in-frame rearrangements with V and J called. Such tables lack part of the clones; where checked against another copy, unresolved V genes explain under half of the gap, and the rest is unexplained. Across this sample there are tens of thousands of clones, with just over 90% seen only once. Roughly 2.4% of the sample goes to the ten largest clones. The sample comprised PBMCs. The receptors originated from a donor aged 10-29 years with latent tuberculosis or without tuberculosis infection.

The chain is built from TRBV18 and TRBJ2-1, with 15 nucleotides matching TRBD2. Trimming took 3 bases from V and 10 from J; bases not matched to a gene: 7. This CDR3 spans 16 amino acids. CDR1 is KGHSH, CDR2 LQKENI, per germline. CDR3 sequence (DNA): TGTGCCAGCTCACCGCGGACTAGCGGGGGGGCGGGCGAGCAGTTCTTC. Translation: CASSPRTSGGAGEQFF.

A few counts support this clone. The CDR3 DNA reads TGTGCCTGGAGGAAATCAGGGGGCGAAGGGGGGAACACTGAAGCTTTCTTT. Protein product: CAWRKSGGEGGNTEAFF. This rearrangement joins TRBV30 to TRBJ1-1; 8 nucleotides align to TRBD1. The ends lost 3 bases at V and 1 base at J; junction bases unmatched: 13. Looked up from germline, CDR1 is GTSNPN and CDR2 is SVGIG (reference sequence). The CDR3 spans 17 residues.

The chain employs TRBV7-2 and TRBJ2-1; 8 nucleotides align to TRBD2. The CDR3 is 15 residues long. The J segment lost 8 bases and the V segment lost 5 bases, leaving 11 bases of the junction unmatched. Germline CDR1 reads SGHTA; CDR2 reads FQGNSA. The CDR3 DNA sequence: TGTGCCAGCAGCCCCGGACTAGCTCCCGGCTATGAGCAGTTCTTC. Protein product: CASSPGLAPGYEQFF.

This chain connects TRBV15 to TRBJ2-1, with D perhaps TRBD1 (7 bases). CDR1 is LNHNV, CDR2 YYDKDF, per germline (reference sequence). The CDR3 is made up of 18 amino acids. Trimming stripped 0 bases from V and 0 bases from J, with 15 bases between. CDR3 coding DNA: TGTGCCACCAGCAGAGATGGGGGGACAGTCTACTCCTACAATGAGCAGTTCTTC. It encodes CATSRDGGTVYSYNEQFF.

The CDR3 sequence is CASKTSLMGGGNYEQYF. The DNA for the CDR3 is TGCGCCAGCAAAACCTCGCTCATGGGGGGAGGGAACTACGAGCAGTACTTC. V gene TRBV4-1 combines with J gene TRBJ2-7, with 7 bases matching TRBD2. The V gene's germline CDR1 is MGHRA and CDR2 YSYEKL. Trimming took 7 bases from V and 3 from J; bases not matched to a gene: 18. The CDR3 length is 17 residues.

The rearrangement links TRBV27 to TRBJ2-1; D is uncertain. From germline, CDR1 is MNHEY and CDR2 SMNVEV (reference sequence). This CDR3 comprises 15 residues. V was pared by 3 bases and J by 1 base, with 10 bases between. The chain's CDR3 is CASSFVGPSYNEQFF. CDR3 in DNA: TGTGCCAGCAGTTTTGTGGGCCCTTCCTACAATGAGCAGTTCTTC.

The CDR3 loop is CASSQLTQTSGSYEQYF. In nucleotides, the CDR3 is TGCGCCAGCAGCCAATTAACCCAGACTAGCGGATCCTACGAGCAGTACTTC. The chain has TRBV4-1 and TRBJ2-7; 9 nucleotides agree with TRBD2. J gave up 1 base and V 2 bases, and 9 bases lay outside the gene matches. Germline V lookup: CDR1 MGHRA, CDR2 YSYEKL. CDR3 length: 17 residues.

The CDR3, as DNA: TGCGCCAGCAGCTTTTCCGGGACAGGGGAAGCTTTCTTT. It codes for CASSFSGTGEAFF. This rearrangement joins TRBV5-1 to TRBJ1-1, with 9 bases fitting TRBD1. Germline values: CDR1 SGHRS, CDR2 YFSETQ. Trimming removed 2 bases from V and 8 bases from J; junction bases left unmatched: 4. CDR3 length: 13 amino acids. The whole variable domain, filled in from reference TRBV5-1 and TRBJ1-1, reads KAGVTQTPRYLIKTRGQQVTLSCSPISGHRSVSWYQQTPGQGLQFLFEYFSETQRNKGNFPGRFSGRQFSNSRSEMNVSTLELGDSALYLCASSFSGTGEAFFGQGTRLTVV.

The V gene is TRBV9, the J gene TRBJ2-3, with 11 nucleotides matching TRBD2. Per germline, CDR1 SGDLS and CDR2 YYNGEE. The CDR3 contains 15 residues. Trimming cost V 3 bases and J 8 bases; bases outside gene matches: 8. The CDR3 DNA sequence: TGTGCCAGCAGCGAGTTGCTAGCGGGAGGAGGTACGCAGTATTTT. Encoded protein: CASSELLAGGGTQYF.

The rearrangement links TRBV10-3 to TRBJ1-3; no reliable D call. The CDR3 has 14 amino acids. Germline V gene data show CDR1 as ENHRY and CDR2 as SYGVKD. V lost 10 bases and J 0 bases, leaving 13 bases between the germline ends. Written as DNA, the CDR3 is TGTGCCACCCAATCAGGTTACTCTGGAAACACCATATATTTT. Amino acids: CATQSGYSGNTIYF.

The chain links TRBV7-9 to TRBJ2-5, with D perhaps matching TRBD1 (6 bases). This CDR3 spans 17 amino acids. Trimming pared 4 bases from V and 2 bases from J, leaving 20 bases between. Germline V gene data show CDR1 as SEHNR and CDR2 as FQNEAQ (reference sequence). The CDR3 region is CASSSAVRTVQQETQYF. The CDR3 DNA sequence: TGTGCCAGCAGCTCCGCCGTTCGGACAGTCCAACAAGAGACCCAGTACTTC.

This clone was recorded once. The rearrangement joins TRBV2 to TRBJ1-2, with D possibly TRBD1 on 5 matching bases. The germline CDR1 and CDR2 sequences are SNHLY and FYNNEI. Between the trimmed V and J ends, which lost 5 bases and 1 base, there was a span of 11 bases. The length of the CDR3 is 14 residues. The CDR3 DNA reads as TGTGCCAGCAGTAGCGGGACCGATAACTATGGCTACACCTTC. Its translation: CASSSGTDNYGYTF. The full variable domain, in which reference TRBV2 and TRBJ1-2 provide the parts outside the CDR3, is EPEVTQTPSHQVTQMGQEVILRCVPISNHLYFYWYRQILGQKVEFLVSFYNNEISEKSEIFDDQFSVERPDGSNFTLKIRSTKLEDSAMYFCASSSGTDNYGYTFGSGTRLTVV.

The chain employs TRBV11-2 and TRBJ1-2, with a possible D match to TRBD1 (5 bases). Between the trimmed V and J ends, which lost 7 bases and 9 bases, there was a span of 21 bases. The germline gives CDR1 SGHAT, CDR2 FQNNGV. The CDR3 is made up of 14 amino acids. The CDR3 protein is CASTPRGGPFRYTF. Here the CDR3 DNA reads TGTGCCAGCACCCCTCGGGGGGGTCCGTTTCGCTACACCTTC. The full variable domain, completed using reference TRBV11-2 and TRBJ1-2, is EAGVAQSPRYKIIEKRQSVAFWCNPISGHATLYWYQQILGQGPKLLIQFQNNGVVDDSQLPKDRFSAERLKGVDSTLKIQPAKLEDSAVYLCASTPRGGPFRYTFGSGTRLTVV.

The chain uses TRBV7-2 and TRBJ2-3, with 12 bases fitting TRBD2. The V segment lost 5 bases and the J segment 3 bases; nucleotides outside the gene matches: 6. Germline CDR1 SGHTA, CDR2 FQGNSA. The CDR3 spans 16 residues. CDR3 protein: CASSPSLAGGTDTQYF. The CDR3 DNA is TGTGCCAGCAGCCCCTCCCTAGCGGGAGGGACAGATACGCAGTATTTT. Using reference TRBV7-2 and TRBJ2-3 for the parts outside the CDR3, the full variable domain is GAGVSQSPSNKVTEKGKDVELRCDPISGHTALYWYRQSLGQGLEFLIYFQGNSAPDKSGLPSDRFSAERTGGSVSTLTIQRTQQEDSAVYLCASSPSLAGGTDTQYFGPGTRLTVL.

The chain is built from TRBV18 and TRBJ1-2; D is possibly TRBD1 (5 bases). V lost 3 bases to trimming and J lost 2 bases, with 19 bases between them. CDR3 size: 17 residues. Germline CDR1 is KGHSH and CDR2 is LQKENI. CDR3 nucleotide sequence: TGTGCCAGCTCACCCCTGTTTCCGACAGAACAAAACTATGGCTACACCTTC. It yields the protein CASSPLFPTEQNYGYTF.

The CDR3 spells CSVDTGLNTEAFF. In nucleotides, the CDR3 is TGCAGCGTTGATACGGGACTTAACACTGAAGCTTTCTTT. V gene TRBV29-1 combines with J gene TRBJ1-1; D might be TRBD1 (5 bases). Looked up from germline, CDR1 is SQVTM and CDR2 is ANQGSEA. Trimming left V 3 bases short and J 2 bases short, with 10 bases between. The CDR3 runs 13 residues.

CDR3 sequence reads: CASSPGAGDLSTNEKLFF. The CDR3 nucleotides are TGTGCCAGCAGCCCAGGGGCAGGGGACCTCTCAACTAATGAAAAACTGTTTTTT. The chain uses TRBV13 and TRBJ1-4; D is perhaps TRBD1 (6 bases). Germline CDR1 and CDR2: PRHDT and FYEKMQ (reference sequence). This CDR3 has 18 amino acids. V was trimmed by 5 bases and J by 0 bases, leaving 19 bases between them.

The J gene is TRBJ1-1, the V gene TRBV6-6, with a possible D match to TRBD1 (5 bases). Between the trimmed V and J ends, which lost 4 bases and 0 bases, there was a span of 15 bases. This CDR3 comprises 16 residues. The germline V gene encodes CDR1 MNHNY and CDR2 SVGAGI (reference sequence). The CDR3 sequence is CASSSVDRRMNTEAFF. CDR3 coding DNA: TGTGCCAGCAGTTCGGTCGACAGAAGGATGAACACTGAAGCTTTCTTT.

The rearrangement joins TRBV7-2 to TRBJ2-7; D possibly corresponds to TRBD2 (6 bases). Trimming left V 2 bases short and J 3 bases short, with 11 bases between. The CDR3 extends over 14 amino acids. CDR1 and CDR2 from the germline V gene are SGHTA and FQGNSA. The CDR3 here is CASSLWASDYEQYF. The CDR3 nucleotides read TGTGCCAGCAGCTTATGGGCTAGCGACTACGAGCAGTACTTC.

In this sample, this clone turned up a few times. V gene TRBV9 combines with J gene TRBJ2-3, with 12 bases aligning to TRBD2. With 3 bases clipped from V and 4 bases from J, the junction kept 3 bases outside the gene matches. Germline V gene data show CDR1 as SGDLS and CDR2 as YYNGEE. The CDR3 totals 15 residues. The CDR3 protein is CASSASGRGADTQYF. The CDR3 DNA reads as TGTGCCAGCAGCGCTAGCGGGAGGGGCGCAGATACGCAGTATTTT.

This chain connects TRBV30 to TRBJ2-3, with 14 bases aligning to TRBD2. There are 16 residues in the CDR3. Germline-derived CDR1 and CDR2 are GTSNPN and SVGIG (reference sequence). The CDR3 nucleotides read TGTGCTACCAAGATCGGACTAGCGGGAGGTAGGGGTACGCAGTATTTT. As protein: CATKIGLAGGRGTQYF.

The chain is built from TRBV5-1 and TRBJ2-7, with TRBD1 matching over 12 bases. There are 18 residues in the CDR3. Germline trimming cut 2 bases from V and 1 base from J; bases unmatched to any gene: 10. The V gene's germline CDR1 is SGHRS and CDR2 YFSETQ. CDR3 nucleotides: TGCGCCAGCAGCTTACCGGGACAGGGGGCGGGATGGTCCTACGAGCAGTACTTC. Amino acids: CASSLPGQGAGWSYEQYF.

This chain connects TRBV9 to TRBJ2-2; D unresolved. CDR1 and CDR2 from the germline V gene are SGDLS and YYNGEE. The ends were cut back, 2 bases at V and 6 bases at J, with 5 bases in the middle. The CDR3 is 12 amino acids. This chain's CDR3 is CASSVLPGELFF. DNA for the CDR3: TGTGCCAGCAGCGTTCTTCCCGGGGAGCTGTTTTTT.

The chain joins TRBV27 to TRBJ1-1; TRBD1 matches 9 bases. With V trimmed by 5 bases and J by 5 bases, 12 bases remained unmatched. CDR1 and CDR2 from the germline V gene are MNHEY and SMNVEV (reference sequence). This CDR3 is built from 16 residues. This CDR3 is CASSGGGTGRKTEAFF. In nucleotides, the CDR3 is TGTGCCAGCAGTGGGGGGGGGACAGGGCGAAAAACTGAAGCTTTCTTT.

CDR3 sequence: CASSPDILSYEQYF. Written as DNA, the CDR3 is TGCGCCAGCAGTCCGGACATCCTCTCCTACGAGCAGTACTTC. The J gene is TRBJ2-7, the V gene TRBV5-1, with a possible D match to TRBD1 (5 bases). V lost 5 bases and J 0 bases, leaving 12 bases between the germline ends. The CDR3 totals 14 residues. Germline loops: CDR1 SGHRS, CDR2 YFSETQ.